This T cell receptor (beta chain) is drawn from a study of vaccination and CD4 T cells after COVID-19. Overall study context: Nasal swab PCR showed SARS-CoV-2 in convalescent patients, roughly nine with mild and one with severe disease. No peptide, an HIV-1 Nef pool, or a CEFX pool was what each control culture received.

Sequencing of DNA taken from cultured CD4+ T cells relied on the Oncomine TCR Beta short-read assay. A single record per CDR3 protein comes from TCRdb applying MiXCR to the PCR reads. The repertoire holds some 10,000 distinct CDR3 sequences, with about 67% as singletons. In germline, CDR1 is MNHEY, CDR2 SVGEGT. The ends lost 6 bases at V and 2 bases at J; junction bases unmatched: 2. The CDR3 is made up of 13 amino acids. The treatment: approximately nine-day PBMC culture with coronavirus spike peptide pools or control peptides (ViraFEST assay). Comments on this clonotype: Antigen specificity is unknown.

The TCR sequence derives from a human donor who had recovered from COVID-19. This chain joins TRBV6-2 or TRBV6-3 and TRBJ2-5; 8 nucleotides align to TRBD2. Sequenced input: CD4+ T cells from blood, cultured in vitro. This chain's CDR3 is CASRLAGQETQYF. The DNA for the CDR3 is TGTGCCAGCAGGTTAGCGGGACAAGAGACCCAGTACTTC.